This T cell receptor beta chain emerged from a study of blood T cells in healthy people across ages. Study-level findings and limits: In long-lived donors, naive CD4+ cell counts and diversity exceeded those of aged donors. TCR beta diversity, measured per million T cells, fell in a roughly linear way with age.

Trimming left V 5 bases short and J 10 bases short, with 14 bases between. Germline CDR1 is SGHTA and CDR2 is FQGNSA. CDR3 length equals 12 residues. With respect to this clonotype: Its specificity is unknown.

Together with a sample-barcoded 5' primer, a J-beta primer mix was included in a second PCR lasting roughly 6 to 12 cycles. Tags on each cDNA molecule came from a template-switch adaptor with 12 random nucleotides. Per sample, CDR3-containing paired-end reads numbered at least 2.5 million. TCRdb called the 5' RACE reads again in MiXCR, with one record for every CDR3 protein. The sample holds 590,000 or so distinct CDR3 sequences; around 31% are singletons and the top ten take 15% to 19%. Sample: blood. This TCR was sampled from an elderly woman in good health. This sequence joins TRBV7-2 and TRBJ1-1; D is undetermined. CDR3 DNA: TGTGCCAGCAGCGAGGACTGGTTGTTAGCTTTCTTT. This sequence encodes CASSEDWLLAFF.